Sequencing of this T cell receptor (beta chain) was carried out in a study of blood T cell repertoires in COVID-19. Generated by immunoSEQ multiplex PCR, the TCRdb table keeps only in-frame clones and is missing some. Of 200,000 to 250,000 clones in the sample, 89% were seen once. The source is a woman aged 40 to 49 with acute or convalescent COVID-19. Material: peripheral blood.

The CDR3 protein is CASSVGQATEAFF. CDR3 coding DNA: TGTGCCAGCAGCGTAGGACAGGCTACTGAAGCTTTCTTT. This rearrangement joins TRBV9 to TRBJ1-1; maybe TRBD1 (6 bases). The V end lost 0 bases, the J end lost 5 bases, and 8 bases lay between the germline ends. This CDR3 is built from 13 residues. The germline gives CDR1 SGDLS, CDR2 YYNGEE.